The 9 T cell receptor beta chains reported below all come from one sample, sequenced in a study of identical twins. TCRdb passed the 5' RACE reads through MiXCR, listing each CDR3 protein once. In the table there are about 190,000 distinct CDR3 sequences, roughly 15% of which are singletons. These sequences were also reported in another study, on T cells expressing NK-cell markers.

Input material: CD8+ T cells sorted from blood. Receptor source: a woman younger than 30 in good health.

This clonotype was recorded many times. CDR3 residues: CASSWSANTEAFF. The CDR3 DNA is TGCGCCAGCAGCTGGTCAGCGAACACTGAAGCTTTCTTT. This chain uses TRBV5-1 with TRBJ1-1, with D uncertain. There are 13 residues in the CDR3. Trimming removed 3 bases from V and 1 base from J, with 7 bases in between. The germline V gene encodes CDR1 SGHRS and CDR2 YFSETQ.

This clonotype showed up just a few times. The V gene is TRBV29-1, the J gene TRBJ2-1; 14 positions agree with TRBD2. V shed 3 bases and J 9 bases; nucleotides not matched to a gene: 4. Germline lookup yields CDR1 SQVTM and CDR2 ANQGSEA. CDR3 size: 14 residues. CDR3 bases: TGCAGCGTTGAGAGACTAGCGGGGGGGCCTGAGCAGTTCTTC. Its translation is CSVERLAGGPEQFF.

The chain couples TRBV4-1 to TRBJ1-1, with 8 positions matching TRBD1. From germline, CDR1 is MGHRA and CDR2 YSYEKL. With 3 bases clipped from V and 0 bases from J, the junction kept 9 bases outside the gene matches. This CDR3 comprises 17 residues. The CDR3 protein is CASSHNGQGNMNTEAFF. As DNA, the CDR3 is TGCGCCAGCAGCCACAACGGACAGGGTAACATGAACACTGAAGCTTTCTTT.

The chain links TRBV5-1 to TRBJ2-1; 9 bases map to TRBD2. Germline loops: CDR1 SGHRS, CDR2 YFSETQ. The CDR3 has 15 amino acids. V gave up 4 bases and J gave up 2 bases; unmatched junction bases: 4. The DNA for the CDR3 is TGCGCCAGCAGCGCGACTAGCGGACCCTACAATGAGCAGTTCTTC. This sequence encodes CASSATSGPYNEQFF. The full variable domain, rest sourced from reference TRBV5-1 and TRBJ2-1, is KAGVTQTPRYLIKTRGQQVTLSCSPISGHRSVSWYQQTPGQGLQFLFEYFSETQRNKGNFPGRFSGRQFSNSRSEMNVSTLELGDSALYLCASSATSGPYNEQFFGPGTRLTVL.

This chain joins TRBV29-1 and TRBJ2-1, with 12 bases identical to TRBD2. This CDR3 has 17 residues. The J segment lost 2 bases and the V segment lost 1 base, leaving 6 bases of the junction unmatched. Germline V gene data show CDR1 as SQVTM and CDR2 as ANQGSEA. The CDR3 spells CSVEGLAGGRTYNEQFF. CDR3 nucleotide sequence: TGCAGCGTTGAAGGCCTAGCGGGAGGGCGCACCTACAATGAGCAGTTCTTC.

This clonotype was detected many times. The J gene is TRBJ2-7, the V gene TRBV29-1, with D perhaps TRBD1 (5 bases). V lost 6 bases and J lost 3, with 9 bases in between. CDR1 and CDR2 from the germline V gene are SQVTM and ANQGSEA. This CDR3 is built from 11 residues. The CDR3 reads CSVKRGYEQYF. CDR3 DNA sequence: TGCAGCGTAAAAAGGGGCTACGAGCAGTACTTC.

This clonotype was detected only a few times. The genes are TRBV6-1 and TRBJ2-5; maybe TRBD2 (7 bases). Between the trimmed V and J ends, which lost 5 bases and 1 base, there was a span of 14 bases. Germline V gene lookup returns CDR1 MNHNS and CDR2 SASEGT. This CDR3 spans 15 amino acids. CDR3 sequence (DNA): TGTGCCAGCAGTCGCCCAGGGGAGGGCCAAGAGACCCAGTACTTC. Protein product: CASSRPGEGQETQYF.

The chain uses TRBV4-3 and TRBJ2-7; unclear D gene. Germline loops: CDR1 LGHNA, CDR2 YSLEER. This CDR3 region has 14 residues. Trimming shortened V by 0 bases and J by 3 bases, and 9 bases separated the two germline ends. The CDR3 here is CASSQDELGYEQYF. CDR3 coding DNA: TGCGCCAGCAGCCAAGATGAGCTCGGCTACGAGCAGTACTTC.

The gene calls are TRBV4-3 and TRBJ2-1; D is perhaps TRBD1 (5 bases). Germline-derived CDR1 and CDR2 are LGHNA and YSLEER. Deletions cut 0 bases from V and 3 bases from J, with 9 bases between. This CDR3 has 15 residues. The CDR3 DNA sequence: TGCGCCAGCAGCCAAGATCAGGGCGTCTACAATGAGCAGTTCTTC. Residues: CASSQDQGVYNEQFF.